This T cell receptor beta chain originates from a study of OX40 agonist ivuxolimab in advanced cancers. Study in general: Subjects had a mean age of roughly 60 years, with a range of roughly 20 to 79; around 80% were male.

The table came from immunoSEQ multiplex PCR; TCRdb's copy has only in-frame clones and leaves some out. The sample has about 76,000 clones, over 80% seen once. General study results and limits: Partial responders at 0.1-3.0 mg/kg had among the lowest clonal expansion.

On this clone itself: Its antigen is unknown.

CDR1 is SQVTM, CDR2 ANQGSEA, per germline. Trimming left V 7 bases short and J 5 bases short, with 20 bases between. The CDR3 is made up of 14 amino acids. Sample: CD4+ or CD8+ T cells sorted from blood, taken in a trial of the OX40 agonist ivuxolimab. The receptor was derived from an adult with an advanced solid tumor such as melanoma, head and neck, liver or kidney cancer. The chain joins TRBV29-1 to TRBJ2-5; perhaps TRBD2 as D (5 bases). The DNA of the CDR3 is TGCAGCGGGGGAGAGGGAACCCTTGGGGAGACCCAGTACTTC. Residues: CSGGEGTLGETQYF.